A selection of T cell receptor beta chains follows, all from one sample in a study of blood T cell repertoires in COVID-19. TCRdb's copy holds only in-frame clones and misses some; the assay was immunoSEQ multiplex PCR. The sample contains hundreds of thousands of clones, approximately 84% of which appear only once. Sequences were obtained from PBMCs or T cells enriched from blood (not recorded which). Receptors were obtained from a man under 40 who had recovered from COVID-19. The conserved cysteine and the conserved F or W are not part of the CDR3 here. The order of the fields is V gene, CDR3 protein.

v_call: TRBV4-1; cdr3_aa: ASSPGQGPNTEAF
v_call: TRBV4-1; cdr3_aa: ASSQGKTSSISGSKSKYEQY
v_call: TRBV27; cdr3_aa: ASRGGWGYNSPLH
v_call: TRBV15; cdr3_aa: ATSRGRDISPRGETQY
v_call: TRBV19; cdr3_aa: ASSIWSGGLGYTQY
v_call: TRBV4-2; cdr3_aa: ASSQESGSMNTEAF
v_call: TRBV5-1; cdr3_aa: ASSFKREGPNTGELF
v_call: TRBV5-1; cdr3_aa: ASSMQGGSYEQY
v_call: TRBV29-1; cdr3_aa: SVRPRGLETQY
v_call: TRBV5-1; cdr3_aa: ASSSRTGVNSPLH
v_call: TRBV11-2; cdr3_aa: ASSSLLASFNEQF
v_call: TRBV13; cdr3_aa: ASSQGTSGYPRNEQF
v_call: TRBV18; cdr3_aa: ASSPTGGETQY
v_call: TRBV5-8; cdr3_aa: ASTQGQGVNTEAF
v_call: TRBV30; cdr3_aa: AWSGRGNEQF
v_call: TRBV19; cdr3_aa: ASRNIGANVLT
v_call: TRBV5-5; cdr3_aa: ASSSGGSYNEQF
v_call: TRBV19; cdr3_aa: ASSIVLAGAWQF
v_call: TRBV4-1; cdr3_aa: ASSQGLTVSYNEQF
v_call: TRBV5-1; cdr3_aa: ASSQLLEQF
v_call: TRBV30; cdr3_aa: AWRYRVNTIY
v_call: TRBV6-1; cdr3_aa: ASSEAPGVYGYT
v_call: TRBV2; cdr3_aa: ASSEGSSSGNTIY
v_call: TRBV11-3; cdr3_aa: ASSLGGGNQPQH
v_call: TRBV12-3/TRBV12-4; cdr3_aa: ASSFGQGRGAF
v_call: TRBV7-6; cdr3_aa: ASSPAALMAGNQPQH
v_call: TRBV6-5; cdr3_aa: ASTSRGNTEAF
v_call: TRBV2; cdr3_aa: ASSEARAGMNTEAF
v_call: TRBV19; cdr3_aa: ASNLGLAVDIQY
v_call: TRBV7-2; cdr3_aa: ASSPQRGGSYEQY
v_call: TRBV24-1; cdr3_aa: ATSDPGDRGLGETQY
v_call: TRBV25-1; cdr3_aa: ASSEWTSGPDIYNEQF
v_call: TRBV14; cdr3_aa: ASSQEARGPYNEQF
v_call: TRBV27; cdr3_aa: ASLLPGTGENTGELF
v_call: TRBV10-3; cdr3_aa: AIGQVTNYGYT
v_call: TRBV25-1; cdr3_aa: ASSDSVRGPKNIQY
v_call: TRBV3-1/TRBV3-2; cdr3_aa: ASSQAGVVYGYT
v_call: TRBV27; cdr3_aa: ASSLYLAGGLNTGELF
v_call: TRBV5-1; cdr3_aa: ASSLDGTGADTQY
v_call: TRBV19; cdr3_aa: ASSPPSSGNTYEQY
v_call: TRBV2; cdr3_aa: ASRESSRQKLF
v_call: TRBV2; cdr3_aa: ASSRQFSGNTIY
v_call: TRBV18; cdr3_aa: ASSREVATEAF
v_call: TRBV3-1/TRBV3-2; cdr3_aa: ASSQVQGGFNEQF
v_call: TRBV2; cdr3_aa: ASSHRALNTEAF
v_call: TRBV6-1; cdr3_aa: ASSEFGTGYQPQH
v_call: TRBV15; cdr3_aa: ATSRTRGETQY
v_call: TRBV24-1; cdr3_aa: ATSDQGRGYT